This T cell receptor beta chain is drawn from a study of blood T cell repertoires in COVID-19. Looking at the study overall: Researchers got acute and convalescent COVID-19 samples from the United States, Italy and Spain.

Assay used: immunoSEQ multiplex PCR; TCRdb lists only in-frame clones, some missing. The top ten hold about 4.8% of the sample, which has some 200,000 clones, about 91% seen once. V gave up 8 bases and J gave up 0 bases; unmatched junction bases: 6. The CDR3 contains 14 residues. Germline lookup yields CDR1 ENHRY and CDR2 SYGVKD. The rearrangement links TRBV10-3 to TRBJ1-1; 7 positions match TRBD1. This clonotype originated in a woman aged 40 to 50 with acute or convalescent COVID-19. The sequencing input was peripheral blood. The CDR3 sequence is CAISGGSMNTEAFF. The CDR3, as DNA: TGTGCCATCTCAGGGGGATCCATGAACACTGAAGCTTTCTTT.